Reported below is one T cell receptor beta chain. This sample is drawn from a study of cytomegalovirus exposure and HLA in healthy donors. The PCR had 60 Vbeta and 13 Jbeta primers. Profiled with immunoSEQ multiplex PCR; TCRdb holds only in-frame clones, not every one. The table includes about 90,000 clones, 55% to 85% detected once. The receptor's source is a woman under 30 in good health and CMV-seropositive. The sequencing input was PBMCs.

CDR3 amino acids: CAIGPQTYEQYF. The CDR3 DNA sequence: TGTGCCATCGGGCCCCAGACCTACGAGCAGTACTTC. The chain carries TRBV10-3 and TRBJ2-7; D call uncertain. There are 12 residues in the CDR3. Trimming took 8 bases from V and 2 from J, leaving 10 bases between them. CDR1 and CDR2 (germline): ENHRY, SYGVKD.